Listed below are T cell receptor beta chains from one sample, sequenced in a study of patients and donors after allogeneic stem cell transplantation. TCRdb independently ran MiXCR on the RT-PCR reads; one entry per CDR3 protein. The profile covers more than 150,000 distinct CDR3 sequences, with about 24% appearing a single time and 25% to 30% taken by the ten largest. The sequenced material came from blood, either unsorted or a sorted T cell fraction (not recorded which). The receptors stem from a human donor who was either an allogeneic HSCT recipient or a stem cell or donor lymphocyte infusion donor (not recorded which). It is not recorded whose cells these are; they may come from a transplant donor. CDR3s include the opening cysteine and the closing phenylalanine or tryptophan. The D gene is left open where the match is weak. Clone size is stated in some rows and not others, as once, few, many or a class when expanded.

CDR3 protein	CDR3 DNA	clone size	V gene	J gene	D gene
CASSGDLEKLFF	TGTGCCAGCAGTGGGGACCTCGAAAAACTGTTTTTT	many	TRBV6-5	TRBJ1-4	NA
CASSLRDRLNTEAFF	TGTGCCAGCAGCTTAAGGGACAGACTGAACACTGAAGCTTTCTTT	many	TRBV13	TRBJ1-1	TRBD1
CACSGAGTEAFF	TGTGCCTGCTCTGGAGCAGGCACTGAAGCTTTCTTT	NA	TRBV12-3/TRBV12-4	TRBJ1-1	NA
CAISESGTTAEGEQFF	TGTGCCATCAGTGAGTCAGGCACTACAGCGGAGGGTGAGCAGTTCTTC	few	TRBV10-3	TRBJ2-1	NA
CASISAGPEAFF	TGTGCCAGCATTTCCGCCGGACCTGAAGCTTTCTTT	few	TRBV2	TRBJ1-1	NA
CSAQREYNEQFF	TGCAGTGCTCAGCGGGAGTATAATGAGCAGTTCTTC	many	TRBV20-1	TRBJ2-1	TRBD2
CASRPPGLANTDTQYF	TGTGCCAGCAGACCACCGGGACTAGCGAACACAGATACGCAGTATTTT	NA	TRBV12-3/TRBV12-4	TRBJ2-3	TRBD2
CASSRDRSNQPQHF	TGTGCCAGCAGTCGGGACAGAAGCAATCAGCCCCAGCATTTT	many	TRBV5-5	TRBJ1-5	TRBD1
CASSPGQKPYEQYF	TGTGCCAGCAGTCCGGGACAGAAACCCTACGAGCAGTACTTC	NA	TRBV12-3/TRBV12-4	TRBJ2-7	TRBD1
CASSLVWTDTQYF	TGTGCCAGCAGCTTAGTCTGGACAGATACGCAGTATTTT	few	TRBV7-2	TRBJ2-3	NA
CAIRVGNEQFF	TGTGCCATCAGAGTGGGCAATGAGCAGTTCTTC	NA	TRBV10-3	TRBJ2-1	NA
CSVLTGWPNYGYTF	TGCAGCGTGCTCACAGGGTGGCCTAACTATGGCTACACCTTC	NA	TRBV29-1	TRBJ1-2	NA
CASSSRTGRSTDTQYF	TGTGCCAGCAGCTCTAGGACAGGACGTTCCACAGATACGCAGTATTTT	NA	TRBV5-6	TRBJ2-3	TRBD1
CSAREGLAGGRTDTQYF	TGCAGTGCTAGAGAAGGACTAGCGGGGGGGAGGACAGATACGCAGTATTTT	once	TRBV20-1	TRBJ2-3	TRBD2
CSARAAEGAVGYTF	TGCAGTGCTAGAGCCGCCGAGGGGGCGGTTGGCTACACCTTC	NA	TRBV20-1	TRBJ1-2	TRBD1
CASSPPTGGNEKLFF	TGTGCCAGCAGCCCTCCGACAGGAGGAAATGAAAAACTGTTTTTT	NA	TRBV13	TRBJ1-4	NA
CASSLARGFQPQHF	TGTGCCAGCAGTTTAGCCAGGGGTTTTCAGCCCCAGCATTTT	NA	TRBV27	TRBJ1-5	NA
CASSQWLAYEQYF	TGCGCCAGCAGCCAATGGCTTGCCTACGAGCAGTACTTC	NA	TRBV4-1	TRBJ2-7	NA
CASRRKNRGGKTQYF	TGTGCCAGCAGGCGAAAAAACAGGGGGGGAAAGACCCAGTACTTC	NA	TRBV28	TRBJ2-5	NA
CSAPDGHSYNEQFF	TGCAGTGCTCCCGACGGACACTCCTACAATGAGCAGTTCTTC	NA	TRBV20-1	TRBJ2-1	NA
CASGVTYEQYF	TGTGCCAGTGGGGTGACCTACGAGCAGTACTTC	few	TRBV27	TRBJ2-7	NA
CASSQEWRTEINYGYTF	TGCGCCAGCAGCCAAGAGTGGCGGACAGAAATTAACTATGGCTACACCTTC	few	TRBV4-1	TRBJ1-2	NA
CASSFSQGGTEAFF	TGTGCCAGCAGCTTTTCGCAGGGGGGCACTGAAGCTTTCTTT	few	TRBV7-8	TRBJ1-1	TRBD1
CASSLWGAYGYTF	TGTGCCAGCAGTTTATGGGGTGCCTATGGCTACACCTTC	many	TRBV12-3/TRBV12-4	TRBJ1-2	NA
CASSSYGTGYQETQYF	TGCGCCAGCAGCTCATACGGTACAGGGTACCAAGAGACCCAGTACTTC	NA	TRBV5-1	TRBJ2-5	NA
CASSHSASDSTDTQYF	TGCGCCAGCAGCCATAGCGCCTCGGATAGCACAGATACGCAGTATTTT	few	TRBV4-1	TRBJ2-3	NA
CASRLTGATNEKLFF	TGTGCCAGCAGATTGACAGGCGCAACTAATGAAAAACTGTTTTTT	NA	TRBV12-3/TRBV12-4	TRBJ1-4	NA
CASSPPGGRDEQFF	TGTGCCAGCAGTCCCCCAGGGGGGAGGGATGAGCAGTTCTTC	few	TRBV12-3/TRBV12-4	TRBJ2-1	NA
CASSPDPGGEQFF	TGTGCCAGCAGCCCAGACCCGGGGGGTGAGCAGTTCTTC	few	TRBV12-3/TRBV12-4	TRBJ2-1	TRBD2
CASSTLVTGELFF	TGTGCCAGCAGCACCCTTGTGACCGGGGAGCTGTTTTTT	NA	TRBV14	TRBJ2-2	NA
CATSRQGSEAFF	TGTGCCACCAGCAGGCAGGGTAGTGAAGCTTTCTTT	many	TRBV15	TRBJ1-1	NA
CASSPSRDQPQHF	TGTGCCAGCAGCCCTTCCAGGGATCAGCCCCAGCATTTT	many	TRBV7-2	TRBJ1-5	NA
CASSHRGPYGYTF	TGTGCCAGCAGCCACAGGGGGCCCTATGGCTACACCTTC	NA	TRBV5-6	TRBJ1-2	TRBD1
CATGPLARGSQETQYF	TGTGCCACCGGGCCGCTGGCGCGAGGTAGCCAAGAGACCCAGTACTTC	NA	TRBV24-1	TRBJ2-5	NA
CATRAGGSYEQYF	TGTGCCACCCGAGCGGGGGGATCCTACGAGCAGTACTTC	few	TRBV10-3	TRBJ2-7	TRBD2
CASWDRVGNSPLHF	TGTGCCAGTTGGGACAGGGTTGGTAATTCACCCCTCCACTTT	NA	TRBV19	TRBJ1-6	TRBD1
CASSQDLTVGNTIYF	TGTGCCAGCAGCCAAGATTTAACAGTCGGAAACACCATATATTTT	few	TRBV14	TRBJ1-3	NA